The 21 T cell receptor beta chains in this list originate from one sample, sequenced in a study of blood T cell repertoires in COVID-19. Assay used: immunoSEQ multiplex PCR; TCRdb lists only in-frame clones, some missing. The sample holds 150,000 to 200,000 clones, around 85% seen once. Sequences were obtained from peripheral blood. All receptors derive from a human donor in a cohort sampled during active COVID-19.

This chain links TRBV30 with TRBJ1-1; no firm D call. Trimming cost V 1 base and J 5 bases, with 11 bases left between them. The CDR3 sequence is 13 residues long. The germline CDR1 and CDR2 sequences are GTSNPN and SVGIG (reference sequence). Here the CDR3 DNA reads TGTGCCTGGAGTGCGGGGAAGAGGACTGAAGCTTTCTTT. Translating gives CAWSAGKRTEAFF.

This chain uses TRBV28 with TRBJ2-7; 10 bases line up with TRBD2. CDR3 size: 15 residues. From germline, CDR1 is MDHEN and CDR2 SYDVKM. V was pared by 2 bases and J by 7 bases, with 8 bases of the junction left unmatched. CDR3: CASSLELAGVGEQYF. In nucleotides, the CDR3 is TGTGCCAGCAGTTTAGAGCTAGCGGGAGTGGGGGAGCAGTACTTC.

This clone was seen a handful of times. The rearrangement uses TRBV24-1 and TRBJ1-5; TRBD1 is a possible D gene (5 bases). V was trimmed by 5 bases and J by 7 bases, leaving 11 bases between them. The length of the CDR3 is 13 residues. Germline CDR1 and CDR2: KGHDR and SFDVKD. The CDR3 sequence: CATSVGGGQPQHF. For the CDR3, the DNA is TGTGCCACCAGTGTGGGGGGAGGCCAGCCCCAGCATTTT.

With respect to this clone: Other DNA sequences of this sample code for an identical CDR3. The rearrangement joins TRBV9 to TRBJ2-7; weak D call: TRBD1 (6 bases). V lost 0 bases to trimming and J lost 2 bases, with 9 bases between them. Per germline, CDR1 SGDLS and CDR2 YYNGEE. The CDR3 is made up of 14 amino acids. Here the CDR3 reads CASSVDQGPYEQYF. CDR3 DNA sequence: TGTGCCAGCAGCGTAGACCAGGGGCCCTACGAGCAGTACTTC.

This chain connects TRBV27 to TRBJ1-2; 9 bases line up with TRBD1. The CDR3 spans 14 residues. Germline-derived CDR1 and CDR2 are MNHEY and SMNVEV (reference sequence). After removal of 9 bases from V and 8 bases from J, the junction contained 13 bases not matched to a gene. This CDR3 reads CASTTVQGAYGYTF. The DNA of the CDR3 is TGTGCCAGTACCACCGTACAGGGGGCGTACGGCTACACCTTC.

This clone was picked up one time. V and J are TRBV28 and TRBJ2-7; 8 bases are a match to TRBD1. The J segment lost 2 bases and the V segment lost 6 bases, leaving 24 bases of the junction unmatched. The CDR3 is 20 residues long. Germline CDR1 reads MDHEN; CDR2 reads SYDVKM. The CDR3 protein is CASSPLGAKRRQGQTYEQYF. DNA for the CDR3: TGTGCCAGCAGCCCCCTGGGGGCGAAAAGGCGACAGGGGCAGACCTACGAGCAGTACTTC.

The V gene is TRBV9, the J gene TRBJ2-6, with TRBD1 as a possible D gene (5 bases). With 4 bases removed from V and 2 bases from J, the gap between germline ends came to 19 bases. The CDR3 has 18 amino acids. Germline CDR1 is SGDLS and CDR2 is YYNGEE. The CDR3 region has the DNA TGTGCCAGCAGCAAGAGGCTAGGGGTTTCGACTGGGGCCAACGTCCTGACTTTC. It codes for CASSKRLGVSTGANVLTF.

This clone was found once. The sample contains more than one DNA sequence encoding this CDR3. The rearrangement joins TRBV4-3 to TRBJ2-7, with TRBD1 matching over 7 bases. This CDR3 region has 14 residues. V shed 1 base and J 2 bases; nucleotides not matched to a gene: 2. Germline CDR1 is LGHNA and CDR2 is YSLEER. CDR3 loop: CASSQGTGTYEQYF. CDR3 nucleotide sequence: TGCGCCAGCAGCCAAGGGACAGGTACCTACGAGCAGTACTTC.

In DNA form, the CDR3 reads TGTGCCAGCAGAATAACAACGAACACCGGGGAGCTGTTTTTT. Translated, it gives CASRITTNTGELFF. The V gene is TRBV7-9, the J gene TRBJ2-2; D not resolved. Germline V gene sequence: CDR1 SEHNR, CDR2 FQNEAQ (reference sequence). V shed 6 bases and J shed 0 bases, with 8 bases lying between them. CDR3 length: 14 amino acids.

J is TRBJ2-7 and V is TRBV12-2; TRBD1, as called in the table, went unchecked against the DNA. TRBV12-2 is annotated as a pseudogene. The CDR3 contains 18 residues. The CDR3 region is CASRSAGEGQGEGYEQYF. CDR3 nucleotides: TGTGCAAGTCGCAGCGCCGGAGAAGGACAGGGAGAGGGCTACGAGCAGTACTTC.

The V call is TRBV7-6, the J call TRBJ2-7; TRBD1 matches 8 bases. The CDR3 sequence is 15 residues long. The germline gives CDR1 SGHVS, CDR2 FNYEAQ. V dropped 2 bases and J dropped 5; count of bases not matched to a gene: 8. Here the CDR3 reads CASSLTEDRAHEQYF. DNA of the CDR3: TGTGCCAGCAGCTTAACAGAGGACAGGGCCCACGAGCAGTACTTC. Full variable domain (missing parts from reference TRBV7-6 and TRBJ2-7): GAGVSQSPRYKVTKRGQDVALRCDPISGHVSLYWYRQALGQGPEFLTYFNYEAQQDKSGLPNDRFSAERPEGSISTLTIQRTEQRDSAMYRCASSLTEDRAHEQYFGPGTRLTVT.

This chain joins TRBV6-2 or TRBV6-3 and TRBJ1-1; D perhaps matches TRBD1 (5 bases). This CDR3 region has 16 residues. The germline V and J ends were trimmed by 4 bases and 1 base, with 16 bases remaining between them. Germline V gene lookup returns CDR1 MNHEY and CDR2 SVGEGT. CDR3 residues: CASSSWGDPRNTEAFF. CDR3 DNA: TGTGCCAGCAGTTCCTGGGGGGACCCCAGGAACACTGAAGCTTTCTTT.

Of note for this clone: One end of the junction does not line up with germline, which may come from a read error. V and J are TRBV5-1 and TRBJ1-1; tentatively, D is TRBD1 (6 bases). The CDR3 sequence is 14 residues long. Germline V gene lookup returns CDR1 SGHRS and CDR2 YFSETQ. The CDR3 DNA reads as TGCGCCCGCAGCTTGGGGGCGGGGGGCACTGAAGCTTTCTTT. Translating gives CARSLGAGGTEAFF.

V and J are TRBV4-3 and TRBJ2-7; 11 bases align to TRBD2. CDR1 LGHNA and CDR2 YSLEER come from the germline V gene. The CDR3 sequence is 14 residues long. V shed 4 bases, J shed 6 bases, and the junction held 5 bases outside the gene matches. CDR3 bases: TGCGCCAGCAGCCGACGTAGCGGGGGGGGCGAGCAGTACTTC. It yields the protein CASSRRSGGGEQYF.

The DNA for the CDR3 is TGTGCCAGCAGTGGGAGCTCCTACGAGCAGTACTTC. Amino acids: CASSGSSYEQYF. J is TRBJ2-7 and V is TRBV12-3 or TRBV12-4; possibly TRBD2 for D (5 bases). The CDR3 is made up of 12 amino acids. V was pared by 5 bases and J by 0 bases, with 5 bases between.

This clone was detected only once. V and J are TRBV18 and TRBJ2-5; TRBD2 matches 9 bases. Germline V gives CDR1 KGHSH, CDR2 LQKENI. The CDR3 totals 14 residues. J gave up 4 bases and V 5 bases, and 5 bases lay outside the gene matches. CDR3 DNA sequence: TGTGCCAGCTCAAGGACTAGCGAGGGAGAGACCCAGTACTTC. This translates into CASSRTSEGETQYF.

This clone was counted between two and nine times. The chain carries TRBV7-9 and TRBJ2-7; no clear D. Germline V gene data show CDR1 as SEHNR and CDR2 as FQNEAQ (reference sequence). This CDR3 has 13 residues. Trimming took 4 bases from V and 7 from J, leaving 14 bases between them. This CDR3 is CASSSLPLREQYF. The CDR3 DNA follows: TGTGCCAGCAGCTCCCTACCCCTACGGGAGCAGTACTTC.

CDR3 loop: CASSLELARDEQYF. CDR3 nucleotide sequence: TGCGCCAGCAGCTTGGAATTGGCCAGGGACGAGCAGTACTTC. V is TRBV5-1 and J is TRBJ2-7; weak D call: TRBD1 (5 bases). Trimming cost V 0 bases and J 5 bases, with 12 bases left between them. The germline CDR1 and CDR2 sequences are SGHRS and YFSETQ. This CDR3 comprises 14 residues. The whole variable domain, filled in from reference TRBV5-1 and TRBJ2-7, reads KAGVTQTPRYLIKTRGQQVTLSCSPISGHRSVSWYQQTPGQGLQFLFEYFSETQRNKGNFPGRFSGRQFSNSRSEMNVSTLELGDSALYLCASSLELARDEQYFGPGTRLTVT.

The chain combines TRBV28 with TRBJ1-5; D ambiguous. V was cut by 5 bases and J by 2 bases, with 22 bases left in between. Germline lookup yields CDR1 MDHEN and CDR2 SYDVKM. CDR3 size: 18 residues. This CDR3 is CASSAPWGGGQGNQPQHF. CDR3 in DNA: TGTGCCAGCAGTGCGCCGTGGGGTGGAGGGCAGGGCAATCAGCCCCAGCATTTT.

This chain links TRBV5-4 with TRBJ1-1; maybe TRBD1 (6 bases). The germline gives CDR1 SGHNT, CDR2 YYREEE (reference sequence). The CDR3 extends over 14 amino acids. V lost 2 bases, J lost 5 bases, and 13 bases lay in between. This CDR3 is CASSFAIRGTEAFF. The CDR3 nucleotides read TGTGCCAGCAGCTTCGCGATCAGGGGAACTGAAGCTTTCTTT.

The V and J genes are TRBV7-6 and TRBJ2-7; 14 bases align to TRBD2. Trimming at V came to 4 bases and at J to 3 bases, leaving 2 bases not matched to a gene. The CDR3 consists of 15 residues. Germline values: CDR1 SGHVS, CDR2 FNYEAQ. For the CDR3, the DNA is TGTGCCAGCAGCTCCGGGACTAGCGGGAGCTACGAGCAGTACTTC. Translating gives CASSSGTSGSYEQYF.